This T cell receptor (beta chain) emerged from a study of technical replicates of blood from a handful of donors. Clones were read by immunoSEQ multiplex PCR, and TCRdb kept only the in-frame ones, dropping some. Counted here are around 97,000 clones, around 96% occurring once; the ten biggest clones make up less than 0.35%. V shed 5 bases and J 2 bases; nucleotides not matched to a gene: 6. The CDR3 runs to 14 residues. Per germline, CDR1 SGHVS and CDR2 FNYEAQ. The chain has TRBV7-6 and TRBJ2-7; TRBD1 agrees at 7 bases. What was sequenced was T cells isolated from PBMCs. This receptor was identified in a human donor in good health. The CDR3 nucleotides read TGTGCCAGCAGCCCGGGACAGCCCACCTACGAGCAGTACTTC. It yields the protein CASSPGQPTYEQYF.